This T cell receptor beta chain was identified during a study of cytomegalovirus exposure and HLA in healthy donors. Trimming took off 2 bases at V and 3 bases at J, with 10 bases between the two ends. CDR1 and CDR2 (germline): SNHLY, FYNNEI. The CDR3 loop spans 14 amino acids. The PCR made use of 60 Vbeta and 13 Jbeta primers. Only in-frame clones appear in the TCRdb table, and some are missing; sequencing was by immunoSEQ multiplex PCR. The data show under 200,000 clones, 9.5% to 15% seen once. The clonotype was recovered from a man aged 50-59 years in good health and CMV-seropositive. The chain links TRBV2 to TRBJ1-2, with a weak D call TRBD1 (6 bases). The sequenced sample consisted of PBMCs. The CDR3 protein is CASSELDSDYGYTF. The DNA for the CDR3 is TGTGCCAGCAGTGAATTGGACAGCGACTATGGCTACACCTTC.